The rows below give T cell receptor beta chains drawn from one sample of a study of blood T cells in healthy people across ages. TCRdb reprocessed the 5' RACE reads with MiXCR, giving one entry per CDR3 protein. Among some 1.5 million distinct CDR3 sequences, 28% were seen once, and the ten largest hold roughly 8%. Sequenced sample: blood. The receptor source for this set is a woman aged 25 to 39 in good health. The CDR3 runs from the conserved cysteine through the conserved F or W. The D gene is left open where the match is weak. Clone size is stated in some rows and not others, as once, few, many or a class when expanded.

TGTACCAGCAGTTTAGGTCGGGGACAGGGATATAGCAATCAGCCCCAGCATTTT CTSSLGRGQGYSNQPQHF - TRBV12-3/TRBV12-4 TRBD1 18 TRBJ1-5
TGTGCCACCCAGAGGGGGCAACTGGGGGTCCAAGAGACCCAGTACTTC CATQRGQLGVQETQYF few TRBV24-1 TRBD1 16 TRBJ2-5
TGTGCCAGCAGCGTAGACCCCCAGGTGAAGCAGCCCCAGCATTTT CASSVDPQVKQPQHF - TRBV9 - 15 TRBJ1-5
TGTGCCAGCTCACCACTCCGCCTTAACCCGACAAGCGGGGCCAGCACAGATACGCAGTATTTT CASSPLRLNPTSGASTDTQYF - TRBV18 TRBD2 21 TRBJ2-3
TGCGCCAGCAGCCGCGGGACAGGGATTGGAGAAAAACTGTTTTTT CASSRGTGIGEKLFF - TRBV5-1 TRBD1 15 TRBJ1-4
TGCGCCAGCAGCCAAGATGTACGAGGGCTAGCGGGAGGGACAGGAGAGCAGTTCTTC CASSQDVRGLAGGTGEQFF - TRBV4-3 TRBD2 19 TRBJ2-1
TGCGCCAGCAGTGAGTCCGTCTACAATGAGCAGTTCTTC CASSESVYNEQFF many TRBV10-1 - 13 TRBJ2-1
TGTGCTAGTGCCCTCGGCTCAGGCACTAGCACAGATACGCAGTATTTT CASALGSGTSTDTQYF - TRBV12-5 - 16 TRBJ2-3
TGCGCCAGCAGCCAGGAAGCGGGGCCTAGCACAGATACGCAGTATTTT CASSQEAGPSTDTQYF few TRBV4-3 TRBD2 16 TRBJ2-3
TGTGCCAGCAGGCTAGCGGGGGGGCAGAATGAGCAGTACTTC CASRLAGGQNEQYF - TRBV12-3/TRBV12-4 TRBD2 14 TRBJ2-5
TGTGCCAGCAGTTACGGATCGTTCGAGCAGTACTTC CASSYGSFEQYF few TRBV6-7 - 12 TRBJ2-7
TGTGCCGGCAGTTTTGGACAGAGCTACGAGCAGTACTTC CAGSFGQSYEQYF - TRBV12-3/TRBV12-4 - 13 TRBJ2-7
TGTGCCAGCAGCTCCAGGGGGCTGGAGACCAAGTACTTC CASSSRGLETKYF - TRBV28 TRBD1 13 TRBJ2-5
TGTGCCAGCAGCCCAACCGTCAGGGGGGAAGAGCGGTACTTC CASSPTVRGEERYF few TRBV12-3/TRBV12-4 - 14 TRBJ2-7
TGCAGTGCGGAAGGGGAGATGAGCACAGATACGCAGTATTTT CSAEGEMSTDTQYF few TRBV20-1 - 14 TRBJ2-3
TGTGCCAGCAGCCTCGGACTAGCGGAGTACAATGAGCAGTTCTTC CASSLGLAEYNEQFF many TRBV7-2 TRBD2 15 TRBJ2-1
TGTGCCAGCAGCCTACCAGGGGCATCTAACTATGGCTACACCTTC CASSLPGASNYGYTF - TRBV9 - 15 TRBJ1-2
TGCGCCAGCAACTTGAATCCGGACAGGCGGTGGGAGACCCAGTTCTTC CASNLNPDRRWETQFF - TRBV5-1 TRBD1 16 TRBJ2-1
TGCAGTGCTAGGGGACTAGCGGGAGTCGCAGATACGCAGTATTTT CSARGLAGVADTQYF many TRBV20-1 TRBD2 15 TRBJ2-3
TGTGCCGCCAGCGGGGGTGGAGGCAAAAACATTCAGTACTTC CAASGGGGKNIQYF - TRBV15 TRBD2 14 TRBJ2-4
TGTGCCAGCAGCTCCGGAGTAGCGGGAGGCCATGAGCAGTTCTTC CASSSGVAGGHEQFF - TRBV7-2 TRBD2 15 TRBJ2-1
TGCGCCAGCAGTCCTTATCCGGGACAGGGGGCAACTAATGAAAAACTGTTTTTT CASSPYPGQGATNEKLFF few TRBV4-3 TRBD1 18 TRBJ1-4
TGTGCCAGACTGAAAACCGGGACATGGAATTCTGGCTACACCTTC CARLKTGTWNSGYTF - TRBV2 - 15 TRBJ1-2
TGTGCCAGCAGTGACCCCGGGGAGCTGTTTTTT CASSDPGELFF - TRBV2 - 11 TRBJ2-2
TGCGCCAGCAGCTTCTCATCGATTCGAGGCCAAGAGACCCAGTACTTC CASSFSSIRGQETQYF few TRBV5-1 - 16 TRBJ2-5
TGTGCCAGCAGTTACGTTGGGACAGACAGGGGAAAACTGTTTTTT CASSYVGTDRGKLFF - TRBV6-2/TRBV6-3 TRBD1 15 TRBJ1-4
TGCGCCAGCAGCTTGGGCCGGACAGGGAACCAAGAGACCCAGTACTTC CASSLGRTGNQETQYF - TRBV5-1 TRBD1 16 TRBJ2-5
TGTGCCAGCAGTCCGGACAGGGAAGGGGCCCAGTACTTC CASSPDREGAQYF few TRBV7-3 TRBD1 13 TRBJ2-5
TGTGCCAGCAGCCAGGACGGCGCAACTAATGAAAAACTGTTTTTT CASSQDGATNEKLFF few TRBV6-2/TRBV6-3 - 15 TRBJ1-4
TGTGCCAGCAGCCCCCTGAGTGGGGTTAATCAGCCCCAGCATTTT CASSPLSGVNQPQHF many TRBV6-5 - 15 TRBJ1-5
TGCAGTGCTAGGGGGGGGTCTGAAGCTTTCTTT CSARGGSEAFF few TRBV20-1 - 11 TRBJ1-1
TGTGCCTGGAGCGGAGACTACCGCGGGGAGCTGTTTTTT CAWSGDYRGELFF - TRBV30 - 13 TRBJ2-2
TGCAGTGCTAGACCTAACTTGTACACTGAAGCTTTCTTT CSARPNLYTEAFF few TRBV20-1 - 13 TRBJ1-1
TGTGCCAGCAGTTTGGCAGGGGACTGCGAGCAGTACTTC CASSLAGDCEQYF - TRBV27 - 13 TRBJ2-7
TGTGCCAGCAGTGTGACAGGTTCTAGCACAGATACGCAGTATTTT CASSVTGSSTDTQYF many TRBV25-1 - 15 TRBJ2-3
TGTGCCAGCAGTTACACCGGGGGAGGACGGACAAAAAACATTCAGTACTTC CASSYTGGGRTKNIQYF - TRBV6-5 - 17 TRBJ2-4
TGTGCCAGCAGACTGACAGGGTCTGGCACTGAAGCTTTCTTT CASRLTGSGTEAFF - TRBV7-8 TRBD1 14 TRBJ1-1
TGTGCCAGCAGCCCCGCCCCAGCGGGGGCTTCCTACGAGCAGTACTTC CASSPAPAGASYEQYF - TRBV7-2 TRBD2 16 TRBJ2-7
TGTGCCAGCAGCTACGGCTGGGTTTCACCCCTCCACTTT CASSYGWVSPLHF few TRBV6-5 - 13 TRBJ1-6
TGTGCTAGTGGTTTCGATCCGGGACACTATGGCTACACCTTC CASGFDPGHYGYTF - TRBV12-5 - 14 TRBJ1-2
TGTGCCAGCAGCCCTCGGGTCCCCGGAGACTACAATGAGCAGTTCTTC CASSPRVPGDYNEQFF few TRBV21-1 - 16 TRBJ2-1
TGTGCCAGCACCCTGGAGCGGGAGGGCCTGTTCTTC CASTLEREGLFF - TRBV2 TRBD2 12 TRBJ2-1
TGTGCCAGCAGTGAAGGGGATACTGATGGCTACACCTTC CASSEGDTDGYTF - TRBV2 - 13 TRBJ1-2
TGTGCCAGCAGCTTAAATCCTGAAAAACTGTTTTTT CASSLNPEKLFF - TRBV7-2 - 12 TRBJ1-4
TGTGCCAGCAGCCAAGATACGGCGCCAGGGTCTGGCTACACCTTC CASSQDTAPGSGYTF few TRBV14 - 15 TRBJ1-2